This TCR beta chain was recovered during a study of human T cells and chemical hapten exposure. In the study overall: In the approximately 25-week study, patients were dosed weekly with diphenylcyclopropenone on the scalp throughout.

TCRdb re-called the RACE reads with MiXCR, one entry per CDR3 protein. The repertoire holds 85,000 to 100,000 distinct CDR3 sequences, with 27% as singletons. The time point: patch test 3, about 24 weeks after DPC sensitization. Treatment meaning: therapeutic diphenylcyclopropenone sensitization with weekly scalp DPC. It was from unfractionated whole blood that total RNA was extracted. Turning to this clonotype: Its antigen is unidentified.

Whole-study findings and limits: Controls had significantly fewer large CDR3 similarity clusters than were formed by expanded TCRs. DPC sensitization produced no change in TCRs with frequency above 1 in 1000.

The clonotype was recovered from a man between 35 and 55 years old with alopecia areata. Some clones in this sample may be carry-over from other donors' samples. Specimen: whole blood, collected in connection with sensitization to the hapten diphenylcyclopropenone (DPC).

CDR3 coding DNA: TGCAGTGCTAGAGATCAAGGCGGGAGGGGGTCCTACGAGCAGTACTTC. The encoded protein is CSARDQGGRGSYEQYF. This chain connects TRBV20-1 to TRBJ2-7; TRBD2 matches at 9 bases. The CDR3 extends over 16 amino acids. V was pared by 0 bases and J by 1 base, with 7 bases of the junction left unmatched. CDR1 and CDR2 (germline): DFQATT, SNEGSKA (reference sequence).